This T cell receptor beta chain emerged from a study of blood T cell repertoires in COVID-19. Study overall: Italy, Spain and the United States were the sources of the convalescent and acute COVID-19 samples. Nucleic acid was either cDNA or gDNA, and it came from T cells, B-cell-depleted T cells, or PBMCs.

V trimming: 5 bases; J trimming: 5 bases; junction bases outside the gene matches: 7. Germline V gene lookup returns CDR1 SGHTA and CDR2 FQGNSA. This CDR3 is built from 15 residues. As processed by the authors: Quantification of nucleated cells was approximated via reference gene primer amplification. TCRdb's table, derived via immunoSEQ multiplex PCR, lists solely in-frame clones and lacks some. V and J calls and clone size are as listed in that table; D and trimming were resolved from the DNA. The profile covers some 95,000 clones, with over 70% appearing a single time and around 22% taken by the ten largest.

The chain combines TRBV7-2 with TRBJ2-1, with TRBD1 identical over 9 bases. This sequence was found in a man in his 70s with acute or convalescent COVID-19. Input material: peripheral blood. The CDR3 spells CASSPRGQGNNEQFF. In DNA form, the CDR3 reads TGTGCCAGCAGCCCCCGGGGACAGGGTAACAATGAGCAGTTCTTC.